The 32 T cell receptor beta chains below all came from one sample that was sequenced in a study of T-cell reconstitution after alpha-beta-depleted transplantation in children. TCRbeta library preparation incorporated unique molecular identifiers. TCRdb re-called the PCR reads through MiXCR, storing one row per CDR3 protein. The data hold about 980,000 distinct CDR3 sequences, with about 31% observed a single time. Specimen: PBMCs, mostly from graft donor cells, collected 360 days after TCRalphabeta/CD19-depleted stem cell transplant. The receptors derive from a boy younger than two who had a stem cell transplant for SCID, so the T cells may come from the graft donor.

In this sample, this clonotype turned up a few times. V and J are TRBV5-1 and TRBJ2-3; no clear D. CDR3 size: 16 residues. Germline V gene data show CDR1 as SGHRS and CDR2 as YFSETQ. The ends were cut back, 2 bases at V and 0 bases at J, with 13 bases in the middle. The CDR3 spells CASSFTLVKSTDTQYF. CDR3 bases: TGCGCCAGCAGCTTTACGCTTGTGAAGAGCACAGATACGCAGTATTTT.

The V call is TRBV20-1, the J call TRBJ1-5; no definite D call. Trimming took 6 bases from V and 7 from J, leaving 19 bases between them. In germline, CDR1 is DFQATT, CDR2 SNEGSKA (reference sequence). The CDR3 is 14 residues long. The chain's CDR3 is CSATPGQASQPQHF. The CDR3 DNA follows: TGCAGTGCAACGCCTGGGCAGGCTAGCCAGCCCCAGCATTTT.

This clonotype showed up just a few times. The V call is TRBV29-1, the J call TRBJ1-2; D possibly corresponds to TRBD1 (6 bases). The germline gives CDR1 SQVTM, CDR2 ANQGSEA. The CDR3 covers 12 residues. V was pared by 4 bases and J by 10 bases, with 16 bases between. The CDR3 sequence: CSVGGAGTNYTF. The DNA for the CDR3 is TGCAGCGTTGGGGGGGCCGGGACAAACTACACCTTC. The full variable domain, in which reference TRBV29-1 and TRBJ1-2 provide the parts outside the CDR3, is SAVISQKPSRDICQRGTSLTIQCQVDSQVTMMFWYRQQPGQSLTLIATANQGSEATYESGFVIDKFPISRPNLTFSTLTVSNMSPEDSSIYLCSVGGAGTNYTFGSGTRLTVV.

The chain recombines TRBV5-1 with TRBJ2-5; 7 bases fit TRBD1. Germline V CDR1 and CDR2: SGHRS, YFSETQ. J lost 2 bases, V lost 2 bases, and 9 bases had no gene match. This CDR3 has 16 amino acids. The CDR3: CASSFGLRDRQETQYF. CDR3 in DNA: TGCGCCAGCAGCTTTGGGCTCCGGGACAGACAAGAGACCCAGTACTTC. The full variable domain, its missing parts supplied by reference TRBV5-1 and TRBJ2-5, is KAGVTQTPRYLIKTRGQQVTLSCSPISGHRSVSWYQQTPGQGLQFLFEYFSETQRNKGNFPGRFSGRQFSNSRSEMNVSTLELGDSALYLCASSFGLRDRQETQYFGPGTRLLVL.

This clonotype was detected only a few times. The V call is TRBV2, the J call TRBJ2-7; D tentatively fits TRBD1 or TRBD2 (6 bases each). The V end lost 6 bases, the J end lost 3 bases, and 12 bases lay between the germline ends. CDR1 and CDR2 (germline): SNHLY, FYNNEI. The CDR3 length is 13 residues. CDR3 region: CASSAGQFYEQYF. The CDR3 DNA sequence: TGTGCCAGCAGCGCGGGACAATTCTACGAGCAGTACTTC.

The V call is TRBV6-2 or TRBV6-3, the J call TRBJ2-5; D gene ambiguous. V was clipped by 2 bases and J by 5 bases, with 6 bases between them. CDR3 size: 12 residues. Germline values: CDR1 MNHEY, CDR2 SVGEGT. The CDR3 coding sequence is TGTGCCAGCAGTTACGTTGGCGAGACCCAGTACTTC. It yields the protein CASSYVGETQYF.

As DNA, the CDR3 is TGCAGCGTCATAAGGACTGAGAGGTTACGGGAGACCCAGTACTTC. This translates into CSVIRTERLRETQYF. V and J are TRBV29-1 and TRBJ2-5, with D maybe TRBD2 (5 bases). The germline V and J ends were trimmed by 6 bases and 5 bases, with 22 bases remaining between them. CDR3 length equals 15 residues. CDR1 and CDR2 (germline): SQVTM, ANQGSEA.

The gene calls are TRBV5-1 and TRBJ2-5; possible D gene TRBD1, 6 bases. The CDR3 consists of 14 residues. V lost 2 bases, J lost 5 bases, and 13 bases lay in between. The germline V gene has CDR1 SGHRS and CDR2 YFSETQ. CDR3 residues: CASSLWDTGETQYF. The CDR3 DNA reads TGCGCCAGCAGCTTATGGGACACGGGGGAGACCCAGTACTTC.

The chain couples TRBV7-9 to TRBJ1-4; no firm D call. The CDR3 contains 15 residues. V was clipped by 5 bases and J by 4 bases, with 14 bases between them. The V gene's germline CDR1 is SEHNR and CDR2 FQNEAQ (reference sequence). In DNA form, the CDR3 reads TGTGCCAGCAGCCTTCAGGACGGGCGTAATGAAAAACTGTTTTTT. As protein: CASSLQDGRNEKLFF. Looking up the rest from reference TRBV7-9 and TRBJ1-4 gives the full variable domain: DTGVSQNPRHKITKRGQNVTFRCDPISEHNRLYWYRQTLGQGPEFLTYFQNEAQLEKSRLLSDRFSAERPKGSFSTLEIQRTEQGDSAMYLCASSLQDGRNEKLFFGSGTQLSVL.

The sample holds a few counts of this clonotype. V gene TRBV5-1 combines with J gene TRBJ2-2; 9 bases align to TRBD1. V was pared by 2 bases and J by 1 base, with 21 bases of the junction left unmatched. The CDR3 spans 22 residues. Germline V gene sequence: CDR1 SGHRS, CDR2 YFSETQ. The DNA for the CDR3 is TGCGCCAGCAGCTTCCCCAATTTGGGGACAGGGAACCCGTGGCTGAACACCGGGGAGCTGTTTTTT. This sequence encodes CASSFPNLGTGNPWLNTGELFF.

The chain recombines TRBV6-5 with TRBJ2-3; D may be TRBD1 (6 bases). The CDR3 loop spans 16 amino acids. Germline CDR1 is MNHEY and CDR2 is SVGAGI. V shed 0 bases and J shed 4 bases, with 14 bases lying between them. CDR3 coding DNA: TGTGCCAGCAGTTACTCTGGCAGGGGAGTCGCAGATACGCAGTATTTT. It encodes CASSYSGRGVADTQYF.

The chain couples TRBV4-3 to TRBJ1-1; 7 nucleotides align to TRBD1. Losses at the gene ends were 4 bases for V and 4 bases for J; bases not matched to a gene: 9. Germline loops: CDR1 LGHNA, CDR2 YSLEER. CDR3 length: 15 amino acids. In nucleotides, the CDR3 is TGCGCCAGCAGCCGAGACAGGGAAAGGAGCACTGAAGCTTTCTTT. It codes for CASSRDRERSTEAFF.

This clonotype was picked up many times. The chain recombines TRBV18 with TRBJ1-1, with D tentatively TRBD1 (5 bases). The CDR3 extends over 15 amino acids. The V gene lost 3 bases and the J gene lost 1 base, with 12 bases spanning the gap. Per the germline V gene, CDR1 is KGHSH and CDR2 is LQKENI. Written as DNA, the CDR3 is TGTGCCAGCTCACCTTCCCCAGGACAGAACACTGAAGCTTTCTTT. Protein: CASSPSPGQNTEAFF.

This clonotype has ten or more counts. The chain uses TRBV28 and TRBJ1-2; D gene unclear. Germline CDR1 and CDR2: MDHEN and SYDVKM. The CDR3 is made up of 10 amino acids. Deletions cut 6 bases from V and 2 bases from J, with 1 base between. The CDR3 spells CASSNYGYTF. CDR3 in DNA: TGTGCCAGCAGCAACTATGGCTACACCTTC.

The J gene is TRBJ1-1, the V gene TRBV7-8; a possible D gene is TRBD1 (5 bases). The V gene lost 5 bases and the J gene lost 4 bases, with 17 bases spanning the gap. CDR3 length equals 15 residues. Germline V gene data show CDR1 as SGHVS and CDR2 as FQNEAQ. The DNA of the CDR3 is TGTGCCAGCAGCGCCGAGCCAAGGGGTGTCACTGAAGCTTTCTTT. Translation gives CASSAEPRGVTEAFF. Looking up the rest from reference TRBV7-8 and TRBJ1-1 gives the full variable domain: GAGVSQSPRYKVAKRGQDVALRCDPISGHVSLFWYQQALGQGPEFLTYFQNEAQLDKSGLPSDRFFAERPEGSVSTLKIQRTQQEDSAVYLCASSAEPRGVTEAFFGQGTRLTVV.

The rearrangement links TRBV5-1 to TRBJ2-3, with D hard to call. CDR1 SGHRS and CDR2 YFSETQ come from the germline V gene. The CDR3 extends over 15 amino acids. The ends were cut back, 0 bases at V and 2 bases at J, with 10 bases in the middle. CDR3 sequence (DNA): TGCGCCAGCAGCTTGGCCGCAGTCCCCACAGATACGCAGTATTTT. This translates into CASSLAAVPTDTQYF.

The V and J genes are TRBV4-1 and TRBJ1-2, with D unclear. Trimming took 1 base from V and 3 from J, leaving 9 bases between them. The CDR3 runs 14 residues. Germline V gene data show CDR1 as MGHRA and CDR2 as YSYEKL. The CDR3 region is CASSQGIQDYGYTF. The CDR3 nucleotides are TGCGCCAGCAGCCAAGGGATCCAGGACTATGGCTACACCTTC.

This clonotype has only a few counts. The rearrangement links TRBV7-2 to TRBJ2-1; the D is unclear. This CDR3 is built from 13 residues. Trimming left V 1 base short and J 9 bases short, with 10 bases between. Germline loops: CDR1 SGHTA, CDR2 FQGNSA. The CDR3 DNA reads as TGTGCCAGCAGCTTAGTCTACTTGGGTGAGCAGTTCTTC. This gives the protein CASSLVYLGEQFF.

The table lists this clonotype with a few counts. The rearrangement links TRBV28 to TRBJ1-2; 8 positions agree with TRBD1. The V and J ends lost 6 bases and 5 bases, in that order; junction bases with no gene match: 14. Germline values: CDR1 MDHEN, CDR2 SYDVKM. The CDR3 totals 16 residues. The CDR3 region is CASRRPLRTGIYGYTF. Here the CDR3 DNA reads TGTGCCAGCAGACGTCCACTTAGGACAGGGATTTATGGCTACACCTTC.

The chain employs TRBV9 and TRBJ2-7, with D perhaps being TRBD1 or TRBD2 (6 bases each). Trimming shortened V by 0 bases and J by 5 bases, and 12 bases separated the two germline ends. There are 14 residues in the CDR3. The germline V gene has CDR1 SGDLS and CDR2 YYNGEE. CDR3 sequence: CASSVGGAFDEQYF. Written as DNA, the CDR3 is TGTGCCAGCAGCGTAGGGGGGGCGTTCGACGAGCAGTACTTC.

This clonotype was seen more than once but under ten times. V gene TRBV4-3 combines with J gene TRBJ2-1; D is perhaps TRBD2 (7 bases). The CDR3 contains 13 residues. Deletions cut 4 bases from V and 13 bases from J, with 17 bases between. Per germline, CDR1 LGHNA and CDR2 YSLEER. The CDR3 is CASSPSPGGTQFF. CDR3 nucleotide sequence: TGCGCCAGCAGCCCATCACCGGGGGGCACACAGTTCTTC.

This clonotype has just a few counts. The rearrangement links TRBV6-5 to TRBJ1-1; 9 bases map to TRBD1. The germline gives CDR1 MNHEY, CDR2 SVGAGI. This CDR3 has 14 residues. The V and J ends lost 6 bases and 4 bases, in that order; junction bases with no gene match: 6. For the CDR3, the DNA is TGTGCCAGCAGATTACAGGGGGCTAGCACTGAAGCTTTCTTT. Its translation: CASRLQGASTEAFF.

The chain links TRBV12-3 or TRBV12-4 to TRBJ2-1; TRBD1 aligns across 11 bases. The CDR3 loop spans 12 amino acids. This CDR3 reads CASDRGLGEQFF. As DNA, the CDR3 is TGTGCGTCGGACAGGGGGCTAGGTGAGCAGTTCTTC.

CDR3 protein: CASSLGAGILTDTIYF. DNA for the CDR3: TGTGCCAGCAGCTTGGGTGCCGGGATACTGACAGATACCATATATTTT. This chain joins TRBV5-6 and TRBJ1-3; possible D gene TRBD1, 5 bases. CDR1 SGHDT and CDR2 YYEEEE come from the germline V gene. V shed 0 bases and J shed 10 bases, with 20 bases lying between them. This CDR3 has 16 amino acids. Complete variable domain (other parts from reference TRBV5-6 and TRBJ1-3): DAGVTQSPTHLIKTRGQQVTLRCSPKSGHDTVSWYQQALGQGPQFIFQYYEEEERQRGNFPDRFSGHQFPNYSSELNVNALLLGDSALYLCASSLGAGILTDTIYFGEGSWLTVV.

The table lists this clonotype with a few counts. The rearrangement links TRBV25-1 to TRBJ2-7, with D perhaps matching TRBD2 (6 bases). V gave up 0 bases and J gave up 3 bases, with 12 bases separating them. The V gene's germline CDR1 is MGHDK and CDR2 SYGVNS. This CDR3 has 15 residues. The CDR3 coding sequence is TGTGCCAGCAGTGAATATGGGGACTGGAACTACGAGCAGTACTTC. Translating gives CASSEYGDWNYEQYF.

The chain carries TRBV10-3 and TRBJ1-1; possibly TRBD1 for D (5 bases). The CDR3 has 13 residues. Germline assignment: CDR1 ENHRY and CDR2 SYGVKD. Trimming took 4 bases from V and 6 from J, leaving 12 bases between them. CDR3 in amino acids: CAISVNGGAEAFF. CDR3 in DNA: TGTGCCATCAGTGTAAACGGAGGGGCTGAAGCTTTCTTT.

The chain uses TRBV10-3 and TRBJ2-2, with 9 bases aligning to TRBD1. CDR3 length: 15 residues. Losses at the gene ends were 4 bases for V and 6 bases for J; bases not matched to a gene: 6. The germline gives CDR1 ENHRY, CDR2 SYGVKD. CDR3 nucleotide sequence: TGTGCCATCAGTGCCGGGACAGGGCTCCCCGGGGAGCTGTTTTTT. Protein sequence: CAISAGTGLPGELFF.

This clonotype has only a few counts. The chain has TRBV5-1 and TRBJ2-7; TRBD2 matches 10 bases. Germline V gene sequence: CDR1 SGHRS, CDR2 YFSETQ. This CDR3 is built from 14 residues. The ends lost 4 bases at V and 4 bases at J; junction bases unmatched: 5. The CDR3 nucleotides are TGCGCCAGCAGCCCACAGACTAGCGGGTACGAGCAGTACTTC. Amino acid sequence: CASSPQTSGYEQYF.

The chain carries TRBV7-8 and TRBJ2-1, with TRBD2 matching 11 bases. The CDR3 length is 17 residues. The J segment lost 10 bases and the V segment lost 4 bases, leaving 15 bases of the junction unmatched. Germline values: CDR1 SGHVS, CDR2 FQNEAQ. CDR3 DNA: TGTGCCAGCAGCTACCCTAAGGTAGCGGGGGGGCCTGGCGAGCAGTTCTTC. It translates to CASSYPKVAGGPGEQFF.

This chain connects TRBV5-1 to TRBJ2-7, with D tentatively TRBD1 (6 bases). In germline, CDR1 is SGHRS, CDR2 YFSETQ. There are 14 residues in the CDR3. V was cut by 4 bases and J by 2 bases, with 13 bases left in between. CDR3 amino acids: CASSRPDRAYEQYF. The CDR3 DNA is TGCGCCAGCAGCCGGCCGGACAGAGCCTACGAGCAGTACTTC.

This clonotype was picked up many times. V gene TRBV28 combines with J gene TRBJ2-7; D not certain. CDR1 is MDHEN, CDR2 SYDVKM, per germline. Trimming removed 2 bases from V and 9 bases from J, with 14 bases in between. This CDR3 comprises 13 residues. The CDR3 sequence: CASSLSAGRGQYF. CDR3 coding DNA: TGTGCCAGCAGTTTAAGTGCAGGCCGAGGGCAGTACTTC.

CDR3 DNA sequence: TGCAGCCTCCGACCAGCGGGGAGCCCAGATACGCAGTATTTT. Translating gives CSLRPAGSPDTQYF. The rearrangement links TRBV29-1 to TRBJ2-3; 7 positions agree with TRBD2. The trim removed 8 bases at V and 4 bases at J, leaving 12 bases unmatched. Germline V lookup: CDR1 SQVTM, CDR2 ANQGSEA. CDR3 length equals 14 residues.